A single sample gave rise to the 13 T cell receptor beta chains below, sequenced in a study of T-cell memory formation after mild COVID-19. Via MiXCR, TCRdb re-called the 5' RACE reads, giving one row per CDR3 protein. The sample has roughly 320,000 distinct CDR3 sequences, 25% to 30% seen once; the top ten hold roughly 13%. The specimen sequenced was PBMCs or a T cell subset sorted from them (not recorded which). Receptors originate from an adult woman who had mild COVID-19 (a few samples of this study predate the infection). Cell type and time point are not known.

This clonotype has only a few counts. This chain joins TRBV5-1 and TRBJ2-3; D uncertain. Germline V lookup: CDR1 SGHRS, CDR2 YFSETQ. The CDR3 loop spans 14 amino acids. V was trimmed by 4 bases and J by 2 bases, leaving 11 bases between them. CDR3 bases: TGCGCCAGCAGCCCCGCGCGAACCACAGATACGCAGTATTTT. Its translation: CASSPARTTDTQYF.

V usage is TRBV24-1 and J usage is TRBJ2-2; no clear D gene. V lost 8 bases to trimming and J lost 6 bases, with 6 bases between them. The germline V gene has CDR1 KGHDR and CDR2 SFDVKD. This CDR3 comprises 11 residues. In DNA, the CDR3 is TGTGCCACCACTTTGGCCGGGGAGCTGTTTTTT. Translating gives CATTLAGELFF.

This clonotype was counted once. CDR3 protein: CASSSRQLNTEAFF. In DNA, the CDR3 is TGTGCCAGCAGTTCCCGACAGTTGAACACTGAAGCTTTCTTT. V usage is TRBV6-2 or TRBV6-3 and J usage is TRBJ1-1; possibly TRBD1 for D (5 bases). The CDR3 has 14 amino acids. Germline V gives CDR1 MNHEY, CDR2 SVGEGT. V lost 4 bases and J 0 bases, leaving 9 bases between the germline ends.

This chain links TRBV20-1 with TRBJ2-1; perhaps TRBD1 as D (5 bases). This CDR3 contains 13 residues. V was cut by 5 bases and J by 2 bases, with 10 bases left in between. From germline, CDR1 is DFQATT and CDR2 SNEGSKA (reference sequence). The CDR3 loop is CSAGRAPYNEQFF. The CDR3 DNA follows: TGCAGTGCTGGCAGGGCCCCCTACAATGAGCAGTTCTTC.

The chain employs TRBV6-5 and TRBJ1-1; 7 positions match TRBD1. The germline gives CDR1 MNHEY, CDR2 SVGAGI. With 2 bases clipped from V and 4 bases from J, the junction kept 7 bases outside the gene matches. The CDR3 loop spans 15 amino acids. In nucleotides, the CDR3 is TGTGCCAGCAGTTACCTTCGGGACAGCGGCACTGAAGCTTTCTTT. Amino acids: CASSYLRDSGTEAFF.

The rearrangement uses TRBV7-9 and TRBJ2-1, with TRBD2 matching over 9 bases. CDR3 length equals 16 residues. V was pared by 4 bases and J by 3 bases, with 7 bases of the junction left unmatched. The germline CDR1 and CDR2 sequences are SEHNR and FQNEAQ (reference sequence). In DNA form, the CDR3 reads TGTGCCAGCAGCTCCCAGGGAGCGGGAGGCTACAATGAGCAGTTCTTC. It translates to CASSSQGAGGYNEQFF.

The chain combines TRBV12-3 or TRBV12-4 with TRBJ1-3; D is undetermined. The CDR3 spans 12 residues. Trimming left V 4 bases short and J 8 bases short, with 9 bases between. CDR3 sequence: CASSYRGDTIYF. As DNA, the CDR3 is TGTGCCAGCAGTTATCGGGGAGACACCATATATTTT.

This clonotype was observed many times. The rearrangement joins TRBV7-3 to TRBJ2-2; D gene unclear. Germline assignment: CDR1 SGHTA and CDR2 FQGTGA. Trimming removed 4 bases at V and 5 bases at J, with 5 bases between. The CDR3 totals 12 residues. The CDR3 nucleotides read TGTGCCAGCAGCTCCCGAACCGGGGAGCTGTTTTTT. It codes for CASSSRTGELFF. The full variable domain, its missing parts supplied by reference TRBV7-3 and TRBJ2-2, is GAGVSQTPSNKVTEKGKYVELRCDPISGHTALYWYRQSLGQGPEFLIYFQGTGAADDSGLPNDRFFAVRPEGSVSTLKIQRTERGDSAVYLCASSSRTGELFFGEGSRLTVL.

Only a few counts were recorded for this clonotype. This chain links TRBV24-1 with TRBJ2-1; 7 nucleotides align to TRBD2. V trimming: 0 bases; J trimming: 8 bases; junction bases outside the gene matches: 9. The length of the CDR3 is 16 residues. Germline CDR1 is KGHDR and CDR2 is SFDVKD. CDR3: CATSDLTLAVGDEQFF. In DNA, the CDR3 is TGTGCCACCAGTGATTTGACCCTAGCGGTGGGGGATGAGCAGTTCTTC.

The rearrangement uses TRBV30 and TRBJ2-7; possibly TRBD1 for D (5 bases). With 2 bases removed from V and 2 bases from J, the gap between germline ends came to 16 bases. Per germline, CDR1 GTSNPN and CDR2 SVGIG (reference sequence). This CDR3 spans 15 amino acids. The DNA for the CDR3 is TGTGCCTGGAGTACCTCAGGGTTTAGGGCCTACGAGCAGTACTTC. Translating gives CAWSTSGFRAYEQYF.

This clonotype has just a few counts. V is TRBV7-2 and J is TRBJ2-1; TRBD1 matches at 7 bases. Unmatched junction bases numbered 9, after V lost 5 bases and J lost 8 bases. In germline, CDR1 is SGHTA, CDR2 FQGNSA. This CDR3 contains 14 residues. CDR3 bases: TGTGCCAGCAGCCCCAGACAGGGTAACCATGAGCAGTTCTTC. It is translated as CASSPRQGNHEQFF.

V is TRBV5-1 and J is TRBJ1-5, with TRBD1 matching over 7 bases. Germline V gene sequence: CDR1 SGHRS, CDR2 YFSETQ. Trimming at V came to 4 bases and at J to 6 bases, leaving 7 bases not matched to a gene. The CDR3 is 14 amino acids. The CDR3 is CASSRTTGAQPQHF. In DNA, the CDR3 is TGCGCCAGCAGCCGCACCACAGGGGCTCAGCCCCAGCATTTT.

CDR3 bases: TGTGCCAGCAGCCAAGACAGGGCTCAGCCCCAGCATTTT. This translates into CASSQDRAQPQHF. The chain carries TRBV4-2 and TRBJ1-5; possible D gene TRBD1, 5 bases. The germline V gene encodes CDR1 LGHNA and CDR2 YNFKEQ. This CDR3 has 13 residues. Deletions cut 0 bases from V and 6 bases from J, with 6 bases between.